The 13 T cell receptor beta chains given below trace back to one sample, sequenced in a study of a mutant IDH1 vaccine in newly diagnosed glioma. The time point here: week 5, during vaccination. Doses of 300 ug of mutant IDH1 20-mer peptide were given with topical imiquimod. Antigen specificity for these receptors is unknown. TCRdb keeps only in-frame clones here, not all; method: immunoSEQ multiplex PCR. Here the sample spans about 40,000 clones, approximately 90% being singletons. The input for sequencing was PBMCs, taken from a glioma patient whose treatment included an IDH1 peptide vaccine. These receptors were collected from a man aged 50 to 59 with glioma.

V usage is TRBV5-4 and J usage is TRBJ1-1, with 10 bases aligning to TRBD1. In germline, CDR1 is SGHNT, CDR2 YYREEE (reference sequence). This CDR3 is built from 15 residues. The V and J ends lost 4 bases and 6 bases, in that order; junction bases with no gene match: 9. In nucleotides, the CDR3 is TGTGCCAGCAGCGATTACCGGGACAGGGGAGCTGAAGCTTTCTTT. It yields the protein CASSDYRDRGAEAFF.

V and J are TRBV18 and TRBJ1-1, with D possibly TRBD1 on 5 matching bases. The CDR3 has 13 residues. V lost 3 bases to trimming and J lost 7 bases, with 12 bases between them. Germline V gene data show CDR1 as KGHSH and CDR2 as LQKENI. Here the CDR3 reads CASSPGQTNEAFF. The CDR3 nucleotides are TGTGCCAGCTCACCCGGACAAACAAATGAAGCTTTCTTT.

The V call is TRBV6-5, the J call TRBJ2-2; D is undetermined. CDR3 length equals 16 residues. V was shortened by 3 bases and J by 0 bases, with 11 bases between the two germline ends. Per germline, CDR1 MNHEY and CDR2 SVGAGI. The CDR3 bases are TGTGCCAGCAGTTATCTTGGCGAACCGAACACCGGGGAGCTGTTTTTT. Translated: CASSYLGEPNTGELFF.

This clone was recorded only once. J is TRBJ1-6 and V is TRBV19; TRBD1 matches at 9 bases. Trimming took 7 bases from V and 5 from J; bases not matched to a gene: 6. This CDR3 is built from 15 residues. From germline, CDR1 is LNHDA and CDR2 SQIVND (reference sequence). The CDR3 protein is CASTTRTGDNSPLHF. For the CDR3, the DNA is TGTGCCAGTACCACCCGGACAGGGGATAATTCACCCCTCCACTTT.

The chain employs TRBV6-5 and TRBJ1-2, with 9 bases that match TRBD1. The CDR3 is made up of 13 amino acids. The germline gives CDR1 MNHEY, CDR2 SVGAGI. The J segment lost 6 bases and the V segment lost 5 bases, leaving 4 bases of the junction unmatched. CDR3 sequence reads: CASSIRDRDGYTF. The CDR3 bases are TGTGCCAGCAGTATCCGGGACAGGGATGGCTACACCTTC.

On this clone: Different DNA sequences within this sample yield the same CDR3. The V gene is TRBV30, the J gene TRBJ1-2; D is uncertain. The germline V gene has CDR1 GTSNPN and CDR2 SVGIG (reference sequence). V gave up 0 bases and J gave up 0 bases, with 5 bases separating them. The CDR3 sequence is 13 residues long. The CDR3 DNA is TGTGCCTGGAGTGTCGAAGCTAACTATGGCTACACCTTC. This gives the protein CAWSVEANYGYTF.

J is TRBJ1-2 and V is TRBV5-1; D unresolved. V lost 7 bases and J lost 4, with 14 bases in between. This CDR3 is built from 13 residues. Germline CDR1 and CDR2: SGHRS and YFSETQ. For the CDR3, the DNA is TGCGCCAGCGCGACACAACTGGGCTATGGCTACACCTTC. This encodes CASATQLGYGYTF.

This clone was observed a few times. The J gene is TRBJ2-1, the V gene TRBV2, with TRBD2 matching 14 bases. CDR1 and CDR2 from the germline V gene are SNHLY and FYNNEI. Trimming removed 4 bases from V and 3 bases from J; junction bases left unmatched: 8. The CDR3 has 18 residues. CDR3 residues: CASSVETSGRAVYNEQFF. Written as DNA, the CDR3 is TGTGCCAGCAGTGTAGAGACTAGCGGGAGGGCCGTCTACAATGAGCAGTTCTTC.

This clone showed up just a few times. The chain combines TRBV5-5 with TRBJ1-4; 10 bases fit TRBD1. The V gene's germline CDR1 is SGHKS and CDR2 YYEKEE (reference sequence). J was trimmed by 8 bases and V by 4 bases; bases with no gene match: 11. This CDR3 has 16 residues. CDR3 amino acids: CASSAPDRGNREKLFF. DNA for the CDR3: TGTGCCAGCAGCGCCCCGGACAGGGGGAATAGGGAAAAACTGTTTTTT.

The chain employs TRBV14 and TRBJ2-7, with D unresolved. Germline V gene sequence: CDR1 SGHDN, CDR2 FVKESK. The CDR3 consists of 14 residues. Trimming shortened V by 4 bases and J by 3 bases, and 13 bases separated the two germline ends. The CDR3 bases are TGTGCCAGCAGCCCGGCCCCCACGAGCTACGAGCAGTACTTC. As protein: CASSPAPTSYEQYF. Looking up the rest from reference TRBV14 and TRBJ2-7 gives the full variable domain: EAGVTQFPSHSVIEKGQTVTLRCDPISGHDNLYWYRRVMGKEIKFLLHFVKESKQDESGMPNNRFLAERTGGTYSTLKVQPAELEDSGVYFCASSPAPTSYEQYFGPGTRLTVT.

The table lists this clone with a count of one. The CDR3 bases are TGCGCCAGCACGGGGACGGGTGGGATCCTCACTGAAGCTTTCTTT. Amino acid sequence: CASTGTGGILTEAFF. The genes are TRBV10-2 and TRBJ1-1; D perhaps matches TRBD1 (5 bases). CDR3 size: 15 residues. The germline V gene has CDR1 WSHSY and CDR2 SAAADI. The V and J ends lost 7 bases and 4 bases respectively, with 19 bases between them.

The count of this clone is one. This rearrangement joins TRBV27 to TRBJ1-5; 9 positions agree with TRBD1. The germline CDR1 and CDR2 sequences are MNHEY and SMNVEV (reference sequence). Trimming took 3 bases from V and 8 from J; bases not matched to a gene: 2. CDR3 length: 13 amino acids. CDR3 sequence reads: CASSLTGGKPQHF. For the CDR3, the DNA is TGTGCCAGCAGTTTGACAGGGGGTAAGCCCCAGCATTTT.

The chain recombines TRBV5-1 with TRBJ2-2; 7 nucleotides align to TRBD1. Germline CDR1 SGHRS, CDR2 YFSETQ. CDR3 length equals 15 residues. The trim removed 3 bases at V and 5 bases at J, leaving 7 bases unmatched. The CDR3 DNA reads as TGCGCCAGCAGCTCGCCGGGACAGACAACCGGGGAGCTGTTTTTT. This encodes CASSSPGQTTGELFF.